This T cell receptor beta chain was obtained from a study of OX40 agonist ivuxolimab in advanced cancers. The repertoire was sequenced with immunoSEQ multiplex PCR; TCRdb's copy has only in-frame clones and lacks some. The data hold 77,000 or so clones, with around 82% observed a single time. Looked up from germline, CDR1 is SQVTM and CDR2 is ANQGSEA. The CDR3 has 13 residues. The V and J ends lost 3 bases and 1 base respectively, with 7 bases between them. The rearrangement joins TRBV29-1 to TRBJ1-5; D remains unclear. Material: CD4+ or CD8+ T cells sorted from blood, obtained in a trial of the OX40 agonist ivuxolimab. This clonotype was obtained from an adult with an advanced solid tumor such as melanoma, head and neck, liver or kidney cancer. CDR3 protein: CSVDPGSNQPQHF. The CDR3 DNA reads TGCAGCGTTGACCCGGGGAGCAATCAGCCCCAGCATTTT.